The T cell receptor beta chain under discussion was sequenced for a study of cytomegalovirus exposure and HLA in healthy donors. The CDR3 has 15 residues. Per the germline V gene, CDR1 is SNHLY and CDR2 is FYNNEI. V was pared by 11 bases and J by 0 bases, with 10 bases of the junction left unmatched. The PCR ran on 60 Vbeta and 13 Jbeta primers. Data came from immunoSEQ multiplex PCR; TCRdb stores just in-frame clones and leaves some out. The sample consists of around 100,000 clones, 65% to 85% of them appearing once. The TCR originated in an older woman in good health and CMV-seropositive. The sequenced sample consisted of PBMCs. The chain has TRBV2 and TRBJ2-1; 7 bases agree with TRBD2. In nucleotides, the CDR3 is TGTGCCCGCGGAGCTAGCGGTACCTCCTACAATGAGCAGTTCTTC. It encodes CARGASGTSYNEQFF.